This TCR beta chain was captured by sequencing in a study of T cells in localized non-small cell lung cancer. Study-wide results and caveats: There was higher T cell clonality in uninvolved adjacent lung than in tumor, and it was highest there. Higher T cell density in the blood was associated with longer overall survival, whereas higher adjacent-lung clonality associated with shorter survival. Of the top 100 tumor clones, median about 56 were in adjacent lung, 25 to 35 among its top 100. Because sequencing included only one region (of the tumor), heterogeneity remains possible.

Trimming stripped 3 bases from V and 3 bases from J, with 8 bases between. This CDR3 region has 13 residues. Germline CDR1 SGHNT, CDR2 YENEEA. Regarding this clone: What it binds is unknown.

Clones were sequenced by immunoSEQ multiplex PCR, and TCRdb holds only the in-frame ones, with some missing. Of about 55,000 clones in the sample, approximately 80% are singletons; the top ten hold about a sixth. The input for sequencing was peripheral blood mononuclear cells, taken before any cancer treatment. The V and J genes are TRBV11-3 and TRBJ1-1; D is undetermined. This TCR derives from a man aged 40-75 years with stage III lung adenocarcinoma. CDR3 nucleotides: TGTGCCAGCAGCTTGTACAAGGACACTGAAGCTTTCTTT. This sequence encodes CASSLYKDTEAFF.